The T cell receptor beta chain described here comes from a study of identical twins. All donors were healthy, and all were Caucasian. Study observations and caveats: Clonotypes of the beta chain that were abundant in cord blood carried fewer insertions (memory repertoires showed none).

TCRdb reprocessed the 5' RACE reads via MiXCR and lists one record per CDR3 protein. The table shows under 900,000 distinct CDR3 sequences, with approximately 18% occurring only once. This clonotype has just one count. Its antigen remains unidentified. This sample also belongs to another study, concerning T cells expressing NK-cell markers. This second study says: Sorted CD3+CD56-NKG2C+, CD3+CD56+NKG2C- and CD3+CD56+NKG2C+ T cells were the source of the TCR beta repertoires.

The specimen was PBMCs. This sequence originates from a woman between 18 and 29 years old in good health.

The CDR3 loop is CASSADLGGMEQFF. In DNA, the CDR3 is TGCGCCAGCAGTGCCGACCTGGGGGGAATGGAGCAGTTCTTC. J is TRBJ2-1 and V is TRBV10-1; TRBD2 might be the D (6 bases). V was clipped by 4 bases and J by 10 bases, with 17 bases between them. Germline V gives CDR1 WNHNN, CDR2 SYGVQD (reference sequence). The CDR3 has 14 amino acids.